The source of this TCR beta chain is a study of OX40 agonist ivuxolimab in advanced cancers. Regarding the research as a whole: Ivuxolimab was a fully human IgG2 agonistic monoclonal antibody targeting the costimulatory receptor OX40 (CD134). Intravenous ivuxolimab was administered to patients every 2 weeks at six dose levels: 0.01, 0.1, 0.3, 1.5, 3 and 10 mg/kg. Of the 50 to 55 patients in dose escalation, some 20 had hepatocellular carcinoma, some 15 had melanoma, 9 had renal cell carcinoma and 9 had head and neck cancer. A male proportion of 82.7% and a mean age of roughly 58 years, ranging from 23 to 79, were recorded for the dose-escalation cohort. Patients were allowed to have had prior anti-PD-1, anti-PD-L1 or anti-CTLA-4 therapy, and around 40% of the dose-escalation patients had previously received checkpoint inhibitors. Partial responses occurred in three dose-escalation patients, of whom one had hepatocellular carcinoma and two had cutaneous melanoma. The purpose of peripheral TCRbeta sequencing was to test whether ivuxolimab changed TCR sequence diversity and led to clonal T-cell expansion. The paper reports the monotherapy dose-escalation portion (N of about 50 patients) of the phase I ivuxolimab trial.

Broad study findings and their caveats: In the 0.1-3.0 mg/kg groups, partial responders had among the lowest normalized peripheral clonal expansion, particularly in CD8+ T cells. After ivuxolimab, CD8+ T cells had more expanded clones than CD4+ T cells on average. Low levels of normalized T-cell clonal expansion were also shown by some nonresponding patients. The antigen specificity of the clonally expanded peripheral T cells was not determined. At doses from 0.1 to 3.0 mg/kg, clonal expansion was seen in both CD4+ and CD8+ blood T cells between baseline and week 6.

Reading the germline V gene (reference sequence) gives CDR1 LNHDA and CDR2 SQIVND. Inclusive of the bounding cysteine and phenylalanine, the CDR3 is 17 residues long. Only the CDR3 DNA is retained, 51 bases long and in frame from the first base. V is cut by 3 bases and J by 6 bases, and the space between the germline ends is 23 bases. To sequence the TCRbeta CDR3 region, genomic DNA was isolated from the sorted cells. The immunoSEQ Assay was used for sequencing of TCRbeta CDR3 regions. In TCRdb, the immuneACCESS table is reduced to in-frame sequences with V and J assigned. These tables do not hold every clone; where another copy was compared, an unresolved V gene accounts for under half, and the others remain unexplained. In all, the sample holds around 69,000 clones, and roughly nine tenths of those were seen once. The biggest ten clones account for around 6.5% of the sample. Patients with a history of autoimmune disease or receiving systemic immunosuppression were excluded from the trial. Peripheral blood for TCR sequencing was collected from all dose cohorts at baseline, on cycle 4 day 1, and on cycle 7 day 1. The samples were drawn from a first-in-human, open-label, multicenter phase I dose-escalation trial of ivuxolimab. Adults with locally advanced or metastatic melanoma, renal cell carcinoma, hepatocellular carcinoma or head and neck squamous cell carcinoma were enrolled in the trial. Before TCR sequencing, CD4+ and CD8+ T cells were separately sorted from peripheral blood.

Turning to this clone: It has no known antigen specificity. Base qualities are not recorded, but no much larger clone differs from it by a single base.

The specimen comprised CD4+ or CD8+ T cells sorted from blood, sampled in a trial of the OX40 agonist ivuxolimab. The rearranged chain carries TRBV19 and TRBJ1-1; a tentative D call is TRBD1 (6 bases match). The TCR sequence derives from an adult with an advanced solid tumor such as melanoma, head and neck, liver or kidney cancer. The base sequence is TGTGCCAGTAGTATTGGGGGCAACGCAGGCCTTCTCCCTGAAGCTTTCTTT. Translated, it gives CASSIGGNAGLLPEAFF.